One sample yielded the 21 T cell receptor beta chains listed below, sequenced in a study of blood T cell repertoires in COVID-19. Produced via immunoSEQ multiplex PCR; TCRdb's table is partial and in-frame only. In the table there are some 170,000 clones, about 80% of which are singletons. Sequencing input: peripheral blood. Receptors originate from a woman aged 45-59 years with active or convalescent COVID-19.

The rearrangement links TRBV10-3 to TRBJ2-7; weak D call: TRBD1 (6 bases). Germline V lookup: CDR1 ENHRY, CDR2 SYGVKD. The CDR3 runs to 14 residues. V was shortened by 4 bases and J by 3 bases, with 13 bases between the two germline ends. For the CDR3, the DNA is TGTGCCATCAGTGTAAGCGGCAGGGGCTACGAGCAGTACTTC. Amino acids: CAISVSGRGYEQYF.

The chain combines TRBV15 with TRBJ2-1; 9 bases match TRBD2. The germline V gene has CDR1 LNHNV and CDR2 YYDKDF (reference sequence). This CDR3 region has 19 residues. The trim removed 0 bases at V and 1 base at J, leaving 10 bases unmatched. CDR3 nucleotide sequence: TGTGCCACCAGCAGAGATCATGCTAGCGGGATTGGTTCCTACAATGAGCAGTTCTTC. It translates to CATSRDHASGIGSYNEQFF. Full variable domain (missing parts from reference TRBV15 and TRBJ2-1): DAMVIQNPRYQVTQFGKPVTLSCSQTLNHNVMYWYQQKSSQAPKLLFHYYDKDFNNEADTPDNFQSRRPNTSFCFLDIRSPGLGDTAMYLCATSRDHASGIGSYNEQFFGPGTRLTVL.

This chain uses TRBV21-1 with TRBJ1-3. TRBV21-1 is assigned pseudogene status. This CDR3 comprises 19 residues. CDR3 sequence reads: CASSNGSDYTLVSGNTIYF. Here the CDR3 DNA reads TGTGCCAGCAGCAACGGATCCGACTACACTCTGGTGTCCGGAAACACCATATATTTT.

This sequence joins TRBV28 and TRBJ1-1; D gene unclear. The germline gives CDR1 MDHEN, CDR2 SYDVKM. CDR3 length: 12 amino acids. V was shortened by 5 bases and J by 2 bases, with 6 bases between the two germline ends. The DNA of the CDR3 is TGTGCCAGCAGTGACACCAACACTGAAGCTTTCTTT. This sequence encodes CASSDTNTEAFF.

The chain uses TRBV19 and TRBJ1-6; D possibly corresponds to TRBD1 (6 bases). V was clipped by 9 bases and J by 10 bases, with 22 bases between them. This CDR3 region has 15 residues. Germline V gives CDR1 LNHDA, CDR2 SQIVND (reference sequence). CDR3 sequence: CASQATGTFNSPLHF. The CDR3 coding sequence is TGTGCCAGCCAAGCTACCGGGACATTCAACTCACCCCTCCACTTT.

The chain couples TRBV5-8 to TRBJ2-3; D possibly corresponds to TRBD1 (6 bases). The germline V gene has CDR1 SGHTS and CDR2 YDEGEE. Trimming removed 1 base at V and 1 base at J, with 13 bases between. The CDR3 consists of 16 residues. The CDR3 loop reads CASSLIGTPGTDTQYF. The CDR3 nucleotides are TGTGCCAGCAGCTTGATCGGGACACCTGGCACAGATACGCAGTATTTT. The variable domain in full, with the rest retrieved from reference TRBV5-8 and TRBJ2-3, is EAGVTQSPTHLIKTRGQQATLRCSPISGHTSVYWYQQALGLGLQFLLWYDEGEERNRGNFPPRFSGRQFPNYSSELNVNALELEDSALYLCASSLIGTPGTDTQYFGPGTRLTVL.

This chain connects TRBV7-2 to TRBJ2-1; D is ambiguous. This CDR3 has 13 residues. V lost 0 bases to trimming and J lost 7 bases, with 7 bases between them. Germline CDR1 is SGHTA and CDR2 is FQGNSA. The CDR3 here is CASSLAGLNEQFF. CDR3 nucleotides: TGTGCCAGCAGCTTAGCTGGGCTGAATGAGCAGTTCTTC.

This chain connects TRBV7-9 to TRBJ2-7, with no clear D. CDR3 length: 13 amino acids. V shed 1 base and J shed 7 bases, with 11 bases lying between them. The germline V gene encodes CDR1 SEHNR and CDR2 FQNEAQ (reference sequence). CDR3 protein: CASSLDIVYEQYF. The CDR3 bases are TGTGCCAGCAGCTTAGACATTGTTTATGAGCAGTACTTC.

The rearrangement joins TRBV7-2 to TRBJ2-3; TRBD2 is a possible D gene (6 bases). Trimming removed 0 bases at V and 6 bases at J, with 19 bases between. The CDR3 length is 17 residues. Germline CDR1 and CDR2: SGHTA and FQGNSA. CDR3 in amino acids: CASSLARLGSGADTQYF. In DNA, the CDR3 is TGTGCCAGCAGCTTAGCGCGACTCGGGAGTGGCGCGGATACGCAGTATTTT.

The V call is TRBV7-8, the J call TRBJ2-2, with D perhaps matching TRBD1 (5 bases). This CDR3 spans 14 amino acids. The V gene's germline CDR1 is SGHVS and CDR2 FQNEAQ. With 1 base removed from V and 8 bases from J, the gap between germline ends came to 11 bases. The CDR3 DNA reads TGTGCCAGCAGCTTAGTACAGGTGGCGGGGGAGCTGTTTTTT. Its protein product is CASSLVQVAGELFF.

This clone came up many times. This rearrangement joins TRBV4-3 to TRBJ1-1; D not resolved. Germline V gene lookup returns CDR1 LGHNA and CDR2 YSLEER. The V end was cut by 1 base, the J end by 1 base, with 13 bases between. CDR3 length: 16 amino acids. CDR3: CASSQVYRASNTEAFF. DNA of the CDR3: TGCGCCAGCAGCCAAGTATATAGAGCTTCGAACACTGAAGCTTTCTTT.

This rearrangement joins TRBV7-2 to TRBJ2-1; 8 nucleotides align to TRBD2. This CDR3 has 15 residues. CDR1 SGHTA and CDR2 FQGNSA come from the germline V gene. Germline trimming cut 5 bases from V and 7 bases from J; bases unmatched to any gene: 10. The chain's CDR3 is CASSTLAVFGNEQFF. The CDR3 DNA reads TGTGCCAGCAGCACACTAGCGGTCTTTGGAAATGAGCAGTTCTTC.

This clone has a handful of counts. This chain links TRBV6-5 with TRBJ1-1; D perhaps matches TRBD1 (5 bases). Germline V lookup: CDR1 MNHEY, CDR2 SVGAGI. The CDR3 has 15 residues. V was trimmed by 7 bases and J by 0 bases, leaving 15 bases between them. CDR3 in DNA: TGTGCCAGCAAGGAGGGGCATTACATGAACACTGAAGCTTTCTTT. Its translation is CASKEGHYMNTEAFF.

This sequence joins TRBV7-2 and TRBJ2-5; TRBD1 might be the D (6 bases). CDR1 and CDR2 (germline): SGHTA, FQGNSA. This CDR3 contains 14 residues. V lost 4 bases and J 5 bases, leaving 14 bases between the germline ends. CDR3 bases: TGTGCCAGCAGCTCGCAAAGGGGGACGGAGACCCAGTACTTC. It translates to CASSSQRGTETQYF.

This clone was seen repeatedly, ten times or more. The chain joins TRBV5-1 to TRBJ2-7, with TRBD2 matching 11 bases. Germline V gene sequence: CDR1 SGHRS, CDR2 YFSETQ. CDR3 length: 15 amino acids. Trimming took 4 bases from V and 6 from J; bases not matched to a gene: 9. The CDR3 is CASSILAGELGEQYF. The CDR3 DNA is TGCGCCAGCAGCATACTAGCGGGAGAGTTGGGCGAGCAGTACTTC.

CDR3 sequence: CASSSTQNYGYTF. The DNA of the CDR3 is TGTGCCAGCAGCTCGACACAAAACTATGGCTACACCTTC. This chain links TRBV2 with TRBJ1-2; D gene uncertain. CDR3 size: 13 residues. CDR1 and CDR2 (germline): SNHLY, FYNNEI. The V end lost 6 bases, the J end lost 2 bases, and 10 bases lay between the germline ends.

The chain combines TRBV27 with TRBJ1-4; D not certain. Germline lookup yields CDR1 MNHEY and CDR2 SMNVEV (reference sequence). CDR3 length: 17 amino acids. The V end was cut by 1 base, the J end by 0 bases, with 12 bases between. CDR3 protein: CASSLYGELATNEKLFF. CDR3 nucleotide sequence: TGTGCCAGCAGTTTATATGGCGAGCTAGCAACTAATGAAAAACTGTTTTTT.

V is TRBV9 and J is TRBJ2-3, with 9 bases aligning to TRBD2. This CDR3 has 16 residues. The junction had 9 bases not matched to a gene; V was cut back by 2 bases and J by 5 bases. Looked up from germline, CDR1 is SGDLS and CDR2 is YYNGEE. CDR3 bases: TGTGCCAGCAGCGTCTTAGCGGGAGAATCAGGAGATACGCAGTATTTT. Amino acid sequence: CASSVLAGESGDTQYF.

The chain carries TRBV18 and TRBJ2-5, with 13 nucleotides matching TRBD2. CDR3 length: 15 amino acids. The trim removed 4 bases at V and 5 bases at J, leaving 4 bases unmatched. Germline values: CDR1 KGHSH, CDR2 LQKENI. The CDR3 bases are TGTGCCAGCTCACTTGGGACTAGCGGGAAGGAGACCCAGTACTTC. This gives the protein CASSLGTSGKETQYF.

The rearrangement uses TRBV7-6 and TRBJ2-3; 10 positions match TRBD2. Germline values: CDR1 SGHVS, CDR2 FNYEAQ. The CDR3 spans 16 residues. J gave up 2 bases and V 5 bases, and 7 bases lay outside the gene matches. The CDR3 region is CASSRASGGHTDTQYF. The CDR3 DNA reads TGTGCCAGCAGCCGGGCTAGCGGGGGACACACAGATACGCAGTATTTT. Looking up the rest from reference TRBV7-6 and TRBJ2-3 gives the full variable domain: GAGVSQSPRYKVTKRGQDVALRCDPISGHVSLYWYRQALGQGPEFLTYFNYEAQQDKSGLPNDRFSAERPEGSISTLTIQRTEQRDSAMYRCASSRASGGHTDTQYFGPGTRLTVL.

DNA of the CDR3: TGTGCCAGTAGTCCTCGGACTAGCGGGGGATTCCAAGAGACCCAGTACTTC. Protein product: CASSPRTSGGFQETQYF. This chain connects TRBV19 to TRBJ2-5, with 13 bases fitting TRBD2. CDR1 is LNHDA and CDR2 is SQIVND in the germline V gene (reference sequence). The CDR3 is 17 amino acids. V lost 5 bases, J lost 1 base, and 7 bases stayed unmatched.